A selection of T cell receptor beta chains follows, all from one sample in a study of blood T cell repertoires in COVID-19. Sequencing used immunoSEQ multiplex PCR; TCRdb keeps in-frame clones, though not all of them. The table has over 95,000 clones, roughly 76% seen once. Material for sequencing was peripheral blood. These receptors all come from a human donor in a cohort sampled during active COVID-19. Both conserved end residues are part of each CDR3. The order of the fields is CDR3 protein, CDR3 DNA, clone size, J gene, D gene, V gene. The D gene is left open where the match is weak. Clone size is shown for a subset of rows, as once, few, many or a class of expanded clone.

CASSLIVGRMSEAFF TGCGCCAGCAGCTTGATCGTGGGGCGGATGAGTGAAGCTTTCTTT NA TRBJ1-1 NA TRBV5-1
CASSRESGGDRAFF TGCGCCAGCAGCCGCGAGTCGGGGGGAGATCGAGCTTTCTTT NA TRBJ1-1 NA TRBV4-1
CASSPDRGTEAFF TGTGCCAGCAGCCCGGACAGGGGTACTGAAGCTTTCTTT NA TRBJ1-1 TRBD1 TRBV27
CASSFGTTSDLTDTQYF TGTGCCAGCAGCTTCGGGACTACCTCTGATCTCACAGATACGCAGTATTTT NA TRBJ2-3 TRBD2 TRBV5-5
CASSLLSTGASLDNEQFF TGTGCCAGCAGCTTGCTGTCAACAGGGGCCTCACTCGACAATGAGCAGTTCTTC NA TRBJ2-1 TRBD1 TRBV7-2
CAWARQGYGELFF TGTGCCTGGGCAAGACAGGGGTACGGGGAGCTGTTTTTT NA TRBJ2-2 TRBD1 TRBV30
CASSLGGRAGELFF TGTGCCAGTAGTTTAGGGGGGCGCGCCGGGGAGCTGTTTTTT NA TRBJ2-2 NA TRBV19
CASSQRRDNEQFF TGTGCCAGCAGCCAAAGACGGGACAATGAGCAGTTCTTC NA TRBJ2-1 NA TRBV6-2/TRBV6-3
CASSTRAKGEQYF TGTGCCAGCAGTACTAGAGCAAAAGGGGAGCAGTACTTC NA TRBJ2-7 NA TRBV6-5
CSAQGGLGVNTGELFF TGCAGCGCGCAGGGGGGTTTAGGGGTTAACACCGGGGAGCTGTTTTTT NA TRBJ2-2 NA TRBV29-1
CASSFRVYSNQPQHF TGTGCCAGCAGCTTTCGAGTTTATAGCAATCAGCCCCAGCATTTT few TRBJ1-5 NA TRBV7-2
CASSTTYNEQFF TGTGCCAGCAGTACTACCTACAATGAGCAGTTCTTC NA TRBJ2-1 NA TRBV6-2/TRBV6-3
CASRMPGTAYEQYF TGTGCCAGCAGGATGCCGGGGACTGCCTACGAGCAGTACTTC NA TRBJ2-7 NA TRBV28
CASSFQGQAYNEQFF TGTGCCAGCAGTTTTCAAGGACAAGCCTACAATGAGCAGTTCTTC NA TRBJ2-1 NA TRBV27
CAISESTGGSYNSPLHF TGTGCCATCAGTGAGTCGACAGGGGGCTCGTATAATTCACCCCTCCACTTT NA TRBJ1-6 TRBD1 TRBV10-3
CASSGESGQPQHF TGTGCCAGCAGTGGCGAGAGCGGCCAGCCCCAGCATTTT NA TRBJ1-5 NA TRBV2
CASSIAGQKSGELFF TGTGCCAGTAGTATAGCTGGACAGAAATCCGGGGAGCTGTTTTTT few TRBJ2-2 NA TRBV19
CASSQDAGGIYTGELFF TGCGCCAGCAGCCAAGACGCAGGGGGCATCTACACCGGGGAGCTGTTTTTT NA TRBJ2-2 TRBD1 TRBV4-3
CATSKAPGFYEQYF TGTGCCACCAGCAAAGCCCCGGGTTTCTACGAGCAGTACTTC NA TRBJ2-7 NA TRBV15
CASSSKSDIAKNIQYF TGTGCCAGCAGCTCAAAGTCGGACATAGCCAAAAACATTCAGTACTTC NA TRBJ2-4 NA TRBV7-6
CATSDSGHSSYEQYF TGTGCCACCAGTGATTCGGGACACAGCTCCTACGAGCAGTACTTC NA TRBJ2-7 NA TRBV24-1
CASSYPAGGYTF TGTGCCAGCAGTTACCCCGCGGGTGGCTACACCTTC NA TRBJ1-2 NA TRBV6-6
CASSLGTGIYGYTF TGTGCCAGCAGCTTAGGCACAGGCATTTATGGCTACACCTTC NA TRBJ1-2 NA TRBV11-2
CASSETSGGACEQFF TGCGCCAGCAGCGAGACTAGCGGGGGGGCCTGTGAGCAGTTCTTC NA TRBJ2-1 TRBD2 TRBV10-1
CASSQDDIVATNEKLFF TGTGCCAGCAGCCAAGATGACATAGTTGCAACTAATGAAAAACTGTTTTTT NA TRBJ1-4 NA TRBV3-1/TRBV3-2
CASSARTGINYGYTF TGTGCCAGCAGCGCCCGGACAGGCATCAACTATGGCTACACCTTC once TRBJ1-2 TRBD1 TRBV9
CASRGTGGGREQYF TGTGCCAGCAGAGGGACAGGCGGGGGTCGCGAGCAGTACTTC NA TRBJ2-7 NA TRBV2